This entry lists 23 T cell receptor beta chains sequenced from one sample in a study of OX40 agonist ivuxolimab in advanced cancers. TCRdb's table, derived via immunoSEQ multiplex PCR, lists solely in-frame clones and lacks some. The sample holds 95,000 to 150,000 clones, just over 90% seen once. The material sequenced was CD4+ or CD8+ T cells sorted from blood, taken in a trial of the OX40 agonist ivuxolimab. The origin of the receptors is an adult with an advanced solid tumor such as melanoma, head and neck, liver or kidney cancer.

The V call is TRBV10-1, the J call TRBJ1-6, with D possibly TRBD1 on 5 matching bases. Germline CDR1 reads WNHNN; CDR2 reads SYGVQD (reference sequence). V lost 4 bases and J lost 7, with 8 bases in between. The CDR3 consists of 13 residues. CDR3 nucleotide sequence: TGCGCCAGCAGTGTGGGACCCAATTCACCCCTCCACTTT. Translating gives CASSVGPNSPLHF.

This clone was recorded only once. CDR3: CASSTGLAGGKRYEQYF. Written as DNA, the CDR3 is TGTGCCAGCAGCACGGGACTAGCGGGAGGCAAACGCTACGAGCAGTACTTC. The V call is TRBV5-4, the J call TRBJ2-7, with 15 bases identical to TRBD2. Germline CDR1 SGHNT, CDR2 YYREEE (reference sequence). After removal of 4 bases from V and 3 bases from J, the junction contained 8 bases not matched to a gene. CDR3 length equals 17 residues.

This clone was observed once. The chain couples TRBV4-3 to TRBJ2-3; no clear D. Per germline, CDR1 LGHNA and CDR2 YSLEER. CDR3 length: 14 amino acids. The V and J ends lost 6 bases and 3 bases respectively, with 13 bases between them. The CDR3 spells CASSSEVGTDTQYF. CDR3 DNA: TGCGCCAGCAGTTCCGAAGTGGGGACAGATACGCAGTATTTT.

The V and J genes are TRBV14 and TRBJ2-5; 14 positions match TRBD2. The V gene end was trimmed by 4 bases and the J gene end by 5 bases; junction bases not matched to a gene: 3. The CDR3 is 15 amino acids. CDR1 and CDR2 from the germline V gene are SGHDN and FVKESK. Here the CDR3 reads CASSPRLAGGETQYF. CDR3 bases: TGTGCCAGCAGCCCAAGACTAGCGGGAGGGGAGACCCAGTACTTC.

For the CDR3, the DNA is TGCGCCAGCAGCCCCGGTCCCACTGAAGCTTTCTTT. It codes for CASSPGPTEAFF. The chain recombines TRBV5-1 with TRBJ1-1; no reliable D call. Germline V lookup: CDR1 SGHRS, CDR2 YFSETQ. V lost 4 bases to trimming and J lost 4 bases, with 8 bases between them. This CDR3 has 12 residues.

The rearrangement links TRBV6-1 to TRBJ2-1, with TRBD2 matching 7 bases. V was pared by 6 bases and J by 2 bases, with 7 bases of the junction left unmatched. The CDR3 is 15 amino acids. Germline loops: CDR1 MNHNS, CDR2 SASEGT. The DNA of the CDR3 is TGTGCCAGCAGGGCTGTTGGGGGGGCCTACAATGAGCAGTTCTTC. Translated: CASRAVGGAYNEQFF.

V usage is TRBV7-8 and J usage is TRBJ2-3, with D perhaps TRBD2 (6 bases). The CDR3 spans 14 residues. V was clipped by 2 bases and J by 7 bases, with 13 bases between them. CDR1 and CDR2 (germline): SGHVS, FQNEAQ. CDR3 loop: CASSLRRDAHTQYF. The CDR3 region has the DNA TGTGCCAGCAGCTTAAGGCGGGACGCACATACGCAGTATTTT. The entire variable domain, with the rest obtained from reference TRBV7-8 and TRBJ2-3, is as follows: GAGVSQSPRYKVAKRGQDVALRCDPISGHVSLFWYQQALGQGPEFLTYFQNEAQLDKSGLPSDRFFAERPEGSVSTLKIQRTQQEDSAVYLCASSLRRDAHTQYFGPGTRLTVL.

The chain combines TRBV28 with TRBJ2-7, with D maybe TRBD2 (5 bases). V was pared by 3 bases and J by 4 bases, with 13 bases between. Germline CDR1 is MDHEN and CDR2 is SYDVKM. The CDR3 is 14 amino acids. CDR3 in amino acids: CASSLMGVRYEQYF. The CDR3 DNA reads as TGTGCCAGCAGTTTGATGGGAGTGCGATACGAGCAGTACTTC.

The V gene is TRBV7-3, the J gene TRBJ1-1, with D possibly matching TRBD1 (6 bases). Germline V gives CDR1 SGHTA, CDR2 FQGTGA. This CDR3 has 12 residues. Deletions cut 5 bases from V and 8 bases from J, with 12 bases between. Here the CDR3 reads CASSPGGTEAFF. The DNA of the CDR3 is TGTGCCAGCAGCCCTGGCGGGACAGAAGCTTTCTTT.

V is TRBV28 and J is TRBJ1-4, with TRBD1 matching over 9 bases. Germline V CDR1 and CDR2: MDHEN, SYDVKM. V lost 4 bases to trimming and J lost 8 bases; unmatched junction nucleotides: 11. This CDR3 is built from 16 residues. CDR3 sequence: CASSSTSGTGREKLFF. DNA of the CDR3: TGTGCCAGCAGTTCTACATCCGGGACAGGGCGGGAAAAACTGTTTTTT.

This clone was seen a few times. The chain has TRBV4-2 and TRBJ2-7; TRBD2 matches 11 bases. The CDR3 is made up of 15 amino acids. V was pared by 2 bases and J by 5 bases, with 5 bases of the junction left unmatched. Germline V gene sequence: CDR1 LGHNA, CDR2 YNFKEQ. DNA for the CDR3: TGTGCCAGCAGCCAACAACTAGCGGGGGTCGACGAGCAGTACTTC. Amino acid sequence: CASSQQLAGVDEQYF.

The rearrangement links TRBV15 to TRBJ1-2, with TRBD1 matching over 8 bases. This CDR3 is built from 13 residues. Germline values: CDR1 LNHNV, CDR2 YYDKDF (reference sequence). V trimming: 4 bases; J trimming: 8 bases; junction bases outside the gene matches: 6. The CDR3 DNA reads TGTGCCACCAGCATGCGGACAGGGCAAGGCTACACCTTC. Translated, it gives CATSMRTGQGYTF.

CDR3 bases: TGTGCCAGCAGCTCCCGGGGAGGCAACACCGGGGAGCTGTTTTTT. Protein product: CASSSRGGNTGELFF. V usage is TRBV7-3 and J usage is TRBJ2-2, with D possibly being TRBD2 (6 bases). Per the germline V gene, CDR1 is SGHTA and CDR2 is FQGTGA. This CDR3 is built from 15 residues. The ends were cut back, 4 bases at V and 2 bases at J, with 11 bases in the middle.

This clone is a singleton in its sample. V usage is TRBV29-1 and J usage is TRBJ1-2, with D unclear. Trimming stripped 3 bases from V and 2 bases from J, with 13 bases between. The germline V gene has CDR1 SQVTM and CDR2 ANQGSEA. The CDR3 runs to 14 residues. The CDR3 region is CSVDVAASNYGYTF. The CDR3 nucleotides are TGCAGCGTTGACGTGGCAGCCAGCAACTATGGCTACACCTTC.

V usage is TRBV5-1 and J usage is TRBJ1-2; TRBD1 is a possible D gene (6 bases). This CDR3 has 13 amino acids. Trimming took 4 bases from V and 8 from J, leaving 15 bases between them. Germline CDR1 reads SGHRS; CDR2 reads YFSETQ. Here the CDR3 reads CASSKDSVDGYTF. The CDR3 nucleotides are TGCGCCAGCAGCAAGGACAGTGTTGACGGCTACACCTTC.

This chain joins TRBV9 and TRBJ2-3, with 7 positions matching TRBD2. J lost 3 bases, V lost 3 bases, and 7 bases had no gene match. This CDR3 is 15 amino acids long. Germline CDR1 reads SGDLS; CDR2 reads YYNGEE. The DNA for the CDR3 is TGTGCCAGCAGCGAAGGACTAGGAGGAACAGATACGCAGTATTTT. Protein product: CASSEGLGGTDTQYF. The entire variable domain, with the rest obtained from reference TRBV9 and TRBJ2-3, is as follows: DSGVTQTPKHLITATGQRVTLRCSPRSGDLSVYWYQQSLDQGLQFLIQYYNGEERAKGNILERFSAQQFPDLHSELNLSSLELGDSALYFCASSEGLGGTDTQYFGPGTRLTVL.

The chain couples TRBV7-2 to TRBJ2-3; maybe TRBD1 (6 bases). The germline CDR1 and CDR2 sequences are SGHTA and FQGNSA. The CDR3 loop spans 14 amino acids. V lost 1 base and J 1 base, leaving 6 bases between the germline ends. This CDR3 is CASSLEGGTDTQYF. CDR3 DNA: TGTGCCAGCAGCTTAGAGGGGGGCACAGATACGCAGTATTTT.

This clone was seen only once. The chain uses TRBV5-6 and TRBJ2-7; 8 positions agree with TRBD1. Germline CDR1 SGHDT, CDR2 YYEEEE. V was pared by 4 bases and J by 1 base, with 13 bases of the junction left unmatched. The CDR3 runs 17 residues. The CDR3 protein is CASSLRGTGTGSYEQYF. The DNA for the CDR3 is TGTGCCAGCAGCCTGAGAGGGACCGGGACAGGTTCCTACGAGCAGTACTTC.

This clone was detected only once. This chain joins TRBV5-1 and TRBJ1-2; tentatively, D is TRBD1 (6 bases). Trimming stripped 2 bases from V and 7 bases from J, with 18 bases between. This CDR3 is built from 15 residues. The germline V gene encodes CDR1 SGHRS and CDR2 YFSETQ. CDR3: CASSFWDTSVSGYTF. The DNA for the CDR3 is TGCGCCAGCAGCTTTTGGGACACCTCGGTGAGTGGCTACACCTTC. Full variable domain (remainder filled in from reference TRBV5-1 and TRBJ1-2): KAGVTQTPRYLIKTRGQQVTLSCSPISGHRSVSWYQQTPGQGLQFLFEYFSETQRNKGNFPGRFSGRQFSNSRSEMNVSTLELGDSALYLCASSFWDTSVSGYTFGSGTRLTVV.

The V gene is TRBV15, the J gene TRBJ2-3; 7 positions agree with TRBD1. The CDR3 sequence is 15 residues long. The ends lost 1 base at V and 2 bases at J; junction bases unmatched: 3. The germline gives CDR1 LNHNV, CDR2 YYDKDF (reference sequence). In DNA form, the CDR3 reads TGTGCCACCAGCAGAGGAGACAGGGACACAGATACGCAGTATTTT. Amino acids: CATSRGDRDTDTQYF.

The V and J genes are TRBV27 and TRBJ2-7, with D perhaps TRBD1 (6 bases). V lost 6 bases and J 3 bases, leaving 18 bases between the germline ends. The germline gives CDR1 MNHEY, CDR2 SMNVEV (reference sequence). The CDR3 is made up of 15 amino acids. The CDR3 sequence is CASSDGQPGNYEQYF. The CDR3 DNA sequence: TGTGCCAGCAGCGATGGACAGCCGGGTAACTACGAGCAGTACTTC.

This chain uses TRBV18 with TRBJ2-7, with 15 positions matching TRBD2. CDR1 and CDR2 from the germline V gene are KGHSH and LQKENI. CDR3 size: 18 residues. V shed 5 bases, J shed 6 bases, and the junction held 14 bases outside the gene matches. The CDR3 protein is CASSTRTSGRALALEQYF. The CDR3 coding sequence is TGTGCCAGCTCAACCCGGACTAGCGGGAGGGCACTCGCCCTCGAGCAGTACTTC.

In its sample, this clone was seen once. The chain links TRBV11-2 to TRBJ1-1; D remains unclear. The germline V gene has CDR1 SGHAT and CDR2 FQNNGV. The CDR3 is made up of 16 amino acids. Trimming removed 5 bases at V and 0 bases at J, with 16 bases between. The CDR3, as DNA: TGTGCCAGCAGCCTGCGGGGAGGACTCATGAACACTGAAGCTTTCTTT. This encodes CASSLRGGLMNTEAFF.